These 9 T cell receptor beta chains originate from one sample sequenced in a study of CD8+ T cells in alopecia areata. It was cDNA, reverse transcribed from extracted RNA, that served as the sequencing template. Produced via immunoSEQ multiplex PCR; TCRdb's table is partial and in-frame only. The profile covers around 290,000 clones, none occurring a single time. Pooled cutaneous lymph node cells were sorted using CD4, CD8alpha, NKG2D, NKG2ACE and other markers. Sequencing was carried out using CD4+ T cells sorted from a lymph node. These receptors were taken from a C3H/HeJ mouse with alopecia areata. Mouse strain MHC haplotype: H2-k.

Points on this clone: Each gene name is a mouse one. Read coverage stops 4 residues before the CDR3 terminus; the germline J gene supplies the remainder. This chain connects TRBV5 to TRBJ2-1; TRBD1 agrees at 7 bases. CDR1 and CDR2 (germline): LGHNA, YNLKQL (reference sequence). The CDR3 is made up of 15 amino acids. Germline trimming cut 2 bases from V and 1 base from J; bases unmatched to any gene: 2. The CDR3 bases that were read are TGTGCCAGCAGCCAAATGGGACAGAACTATGCT. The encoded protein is CASSQMGQNYA. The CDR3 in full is CASSQMGQNYAEQFF.

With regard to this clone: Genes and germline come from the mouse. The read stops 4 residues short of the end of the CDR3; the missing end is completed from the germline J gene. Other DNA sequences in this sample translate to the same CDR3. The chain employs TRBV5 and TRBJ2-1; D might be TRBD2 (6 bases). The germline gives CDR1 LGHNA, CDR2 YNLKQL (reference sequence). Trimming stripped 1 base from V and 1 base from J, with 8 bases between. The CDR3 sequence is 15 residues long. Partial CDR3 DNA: TGTGCCAGCAGCCAAGTCGGGGGGAACTATGCT. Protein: CASSQVGGNYA. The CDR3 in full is CASSQVGGNYAEQFF.

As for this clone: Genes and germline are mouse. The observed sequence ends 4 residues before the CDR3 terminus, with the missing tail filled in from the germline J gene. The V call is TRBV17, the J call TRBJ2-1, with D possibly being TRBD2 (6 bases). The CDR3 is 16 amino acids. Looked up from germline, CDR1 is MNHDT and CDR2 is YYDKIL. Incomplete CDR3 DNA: TGTGCTAGCAGTAGAGATCCCCGGGGAACTGGGGCT. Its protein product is CASSRDPRGTGA. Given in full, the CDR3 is CASSRDPRGTGAEQFF.

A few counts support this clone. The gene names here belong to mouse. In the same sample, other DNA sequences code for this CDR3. This chain's CDR3 is CASSDGRKDTQYF. CDR3 DNA (partial): TGTGCCAGCAGTGACGGCAGGAAAGAC. V is TRBV13-3 and J is TRBJ2-5; D uncertain. The CDR3 end lies 4 residues beyond the end of the read and is filled in from the germline J gene. Germline assignment: CDR1 NNHDY and CDR2 SYVADS. The CDR3 spans 13 residues.

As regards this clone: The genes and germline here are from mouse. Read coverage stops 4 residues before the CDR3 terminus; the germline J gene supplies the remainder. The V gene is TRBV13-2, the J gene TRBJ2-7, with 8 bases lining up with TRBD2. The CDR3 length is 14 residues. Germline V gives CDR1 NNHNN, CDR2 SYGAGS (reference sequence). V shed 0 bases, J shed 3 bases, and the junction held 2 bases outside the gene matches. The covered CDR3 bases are TGTGCCAGCGGTGATGACTGGGGGAGCTAT. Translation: CASGDDWGSY. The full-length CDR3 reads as CASGDDWGSYEQYF.

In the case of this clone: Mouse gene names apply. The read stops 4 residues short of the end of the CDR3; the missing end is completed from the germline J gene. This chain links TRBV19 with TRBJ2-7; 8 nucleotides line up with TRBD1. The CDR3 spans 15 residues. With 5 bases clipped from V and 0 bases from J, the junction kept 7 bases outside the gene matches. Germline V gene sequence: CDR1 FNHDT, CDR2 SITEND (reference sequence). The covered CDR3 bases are TGTGCCAGCAGCCCAAGACAGGGGAGCTCCTAT. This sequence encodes CASSPRQGSSY. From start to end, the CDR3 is CASSPRQGSSYEQYF.

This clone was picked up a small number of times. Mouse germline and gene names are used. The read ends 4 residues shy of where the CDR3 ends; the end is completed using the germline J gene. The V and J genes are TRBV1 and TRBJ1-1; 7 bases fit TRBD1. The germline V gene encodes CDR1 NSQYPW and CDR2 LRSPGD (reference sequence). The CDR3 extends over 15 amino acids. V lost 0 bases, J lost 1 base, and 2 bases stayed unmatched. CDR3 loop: CTCSADGTENTEVFF. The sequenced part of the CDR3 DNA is TGCACCTGCAGTGCAGACGGGACAGAAAACACA.

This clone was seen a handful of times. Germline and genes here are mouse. The CDR3 DNA, read in part, is TGTGCTGGGGGACAGGGGACAAACACA. It is translated as CAGGQGTNT. The full CDR3 is CAGGQGTNTEVFF. The rearrangement uses TRBV29 and TRBJ1-1, with 10 bases matching TRBD1. The sequence runs out 4 residues before the end of the CDR3; the remainder is reconstructed from the germline J gene. There are 13 residues in the CDR3. CDR1 MSHET and CDR2 SYDVDS come from the germline V gene. The V and J ends lost 11 bases and 0 bases, in that order; junction bases with no gene match: 3.

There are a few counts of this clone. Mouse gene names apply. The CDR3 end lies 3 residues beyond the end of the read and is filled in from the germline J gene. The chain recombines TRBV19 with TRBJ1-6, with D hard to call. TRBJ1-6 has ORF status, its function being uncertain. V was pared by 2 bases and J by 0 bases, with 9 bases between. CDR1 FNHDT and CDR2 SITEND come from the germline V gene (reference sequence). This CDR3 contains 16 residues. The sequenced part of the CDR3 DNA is TGTGCCAGCAGTATTCGCCCAGCTTCCTATAATTCGCCC. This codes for CASSIRPASYNSP. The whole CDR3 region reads CASSIRPASYNSPLYF.